The next 2 T cell receptor beta chains were all read from a single sample in a study of T cell responses to AZD1222 COVID-19 vaccine (dated by TCRdb to the early 2020s). The library was produced with the immunoSEQ multiplex PCR assay. TCRdb retrieved this table from immuneACCESS and kept in-frame rearrangements only. Not all clones are present; in checked studies, unresolved V genes account for under half, and no reason is known for the remainder. In all, the sample holds 150,000 to 250,000 clones, and 90% to 95% of those were seen once. Together, the top ten hold under 4% of the sample. This sample's time point label indicates: about 28 days (+/-7) after the second vaccine dose. Sequenced here: peripheral blood, sampled 28 days after the second AZD1222 dose. The receptors come from an adult who received the AZD1222 COVID-19 vaccine.

This clone was seen a single time. This rearrangement joins TRBV5-4 to TRBJ1-2; the match to TRBD1 covers 8 bases. The CDR3 contains 15 residues. CDR1 and CDR2 (germline): SGHNT, YYREEE (reference sequence). Trimming cost V 1 base and J 5 bases; bases outside gene matches: 7. The CDR3, as DNA: TGTGCCAGCAGCTTGCCGGAGGGGACAGGTTATGGCTACACCTTC. Translating it yields CASSLPEGTGYGYTF.

The V and J genes are TRBV27 and TRBJ2-5, with D perhaps TRBD1 or TRBD2 (5 bases each). From germline, CDR1 is MNHEY and CDR2 SMNVEV (reference sequence). V was cut by 6 bases and J by 5 bases, with 16 bases left in between. This CDR3 has 14 amino acids. The CDR3 DNA is TGTGCCAGCAGGGGCAGGGAGTTGGGGGAGACCCAGTACTTC. It codes for CASRGRELGETQYF.